The clone carrying this T cell receptor (beta chain) turned up a few times. A clone one base away is much larger, so this may be a read error. The source of the sample is a study of identical twins. TCRdb re-analysed the 5' RACE reads in MiXCR, keeping a single row per CDR3 protein. This table holds 600,000 to 850,000 distinct CDR3 sequences, 15% to 20% found once. The germline V and J ends were trimmed by 5 bases and 1 base, with 8 bases remaining between them. Germline V gives CDR1 SEHNR, CDR2 FQNEAQ (reference sequence). The CDR3 has 14 amino acids. This sample also belongs to another study, concerning T cells expressing NK-cell markers.

This chain links TRBV7-9 with TRBJ2-2; tentatively, D is TRBD1 (6 bases). The sample consisted of PBMCs. This TCR was recovered from a young woman in good health. CDR3 sequence (DNA): TGTGCCAGCAGCGTGGGACAGAACACCGGGGAGCTGTTTTTT. This encodes CASSVGQNTGELFF.